This T cell receptor (beta chain) was retrieved from a study of Graves' ophthalmopathy and Graves' hyperthyroidism. Study-wide results and limits: Detection in blood was also observed for most expanded thyroid clonotypes above 0.001 frequency. Forecasting of ophthalmopathy progression by the model achieved less than 71% sensitivity and roughly 72% specificity.

Amplification of TCR beta CDR3 regions used RNA transcripts. Second-round multiplex PCR came after a first-round RT-PCR that employed HTBI primers. TCRdb re-called the multiplex PCR reads through MiXCR, storing one row per CDR3 protein. The sample consists of around 1,000,000 distinct CDR3 sequences, around a third of them appearing once. V was cut by 8 bases and J by 9 bases, with 16 bases left in between. CDR3 size: 11 residues. Germline V gene sequence: CDR1 DFQATT, CDR2 SNEGSKA (reference sequence). Of note for this clonotype: Antigen: not known.

The chain has TRBV20-1 and TRBJ2-5, with D possibly called TRBD1 or TRBD2 (6 bases each). Sequencing input: peripheral blood or thyroid tissue (not recorded which). The origin of this receptor is an adult man with Graves' hyperthyroidism. CDR3 in amino acids: CSPGAGGSQYF. The CDR3 DNA follows: TGCAGTCCGGGGGCCGGGGGATCCCAGTACTTC.